These T cell receptor beta chains were read from a single sample in a study of cytomegalovirus exposure and HLA in healthy donors. Profiled with immunoSEQ multiplex PCR; TCRdb holds only in-frame clones, not every one. This sample yields some 190,000 clones, of which about four fifths are seen a single time; about 14% belongs to the top ten. Source material: PBMCs. These receptors were obtained from a woman under 40 in good health and CMV-seropositive. Each CDR3 is given with its conserved first and last residue. The order of the fields is D gene, J gene, clone size, V gene, CDR3 DNA, CDR3 protein. A D gene is named only where the DNA matches it firmly. A row's size may be missing; if present it is once, few, many or a size class.

TRBD1 TRBJ1-1 - TRBV4-2 TGTGCCAGCCGGGGACAGTTGAACACTGAAGCTTTCTTT CASRGQLNTEAFF
- TRBJ2-5 - TRBV7-2 TGTGCCAGCAGTGACAGGTGGGCAGAGACCCAGTACTTC CASSDRWAETQYF
TRBD2 TRBJ2-3 - TRBV27 TGTGCCAGCAGTCCCCTGGGGGGGATCACAGATACGCAGTATTTT CASSPLGGITDTQYF
TRBD1 TRBJ2-1 - TRBV11-2 TGTGCCAGCACCCCGGGGGACAGGCCCTACAATGAGCAGTTCTTC CASTPGDRPYNEQFF
- TRBJ2-5 - TRBV30 TGTGCCTGGAGTGTCTTGCAGGAGACCCAGTACTTC CAWSVLQETQYF
- TRBJ2-3 once TRBV7-7 TGTGCTAGCAGCTCAGGACAGAAAACAGATACGCAGTATTTT CASSSGQKTDTQYF
TRBD1 TRBJ1-5 once TRBV28 TGTGCCAGCAGATACCAGGGGGCAAGTCAGCCCCAGCATTTT CASRYQGASQPQHF
TRBD1 TRBJ1-5 - TRBV28 TGTGCCAGCAGTTTAGAGGACAGGGTTAGGCAGCCCCAGCATTTT CASSLEDRVRQPQHF
- TRBJ2-1 - TRBV5-8 TGTGCCAGCAGCTTGGGGGTCCAGACAGGAGGTCTGTACAATGAGCAGTTCTTC CASSLGVQTGGLYNEQFF
TRBD2 TRBJ2-7 - TRBV4-2 TGTGCCAGCAGTACCTCCGCGGGGGGCCATTACGGGCAGTACTTC CASSTSAGGHYGQYF
- TRBJ2-3 - TRBV27 TGTGCCAGCAGTTTCGTCAGTAAGCGGGTTAGCACAGATACGCAGTATTTT CASSFVSKRVSTDTQYF
TRBD2 TRBJ2-7 - TRBV5-6 TGTGCCAGCAGCTTAGCGGGAGGGGACTACGAGCAGTACTTC CASSLAGGDYEQYF
- TRBJ1-5 once TRBV19 TGTGCCAGTAGCCAATCTGACAGGCGTGGCAATCAGCCCCAGCATTTT CASSQSDRRGNQPQHF
TRBD2 TRBJ2-5 - TRBV4-1 TGCGCCAGCAGCCTACTGGGACTAGCGGGAGTGACCCAGTACTTC CASSLLGLAGVTQYF
- TRBJ1-4 - TRBV27 TGTGCCAGCAGTTTGGTCGGAGGACGAAAACTGTTTTTT CASSLVGGRKLFF
- TRBJ2-6 - TRBV6-5 TGTGCCAGCAGTAACAGGGCCTCTGGGGCCAACGTCCTGACTTTC CASSNRASGANVLTF
TRBD1 TRBJ2-1 - TRBV27 TGTGCCAGCAGACCGACAGGGGGGAACTACAATGAGCAGTTCTTC CASRPTGGNYNEQFF
TRBD2 TRBJ2-2 - TRBV7-3 TGTGCCAGCAGTCTAGCGGGACCGAACACCGGGGAGCTGTTTTTT CASSLAGPNTGELFF
TRBD2 TRBJ2-1 - TRBV6-5 TGTGCCAGCAGTACCGGACTAGCGGGGGGAAATGAGCAGTTCTTC CASSTGLAGGNEQFF
- TRBJ1-1 - TRBV18 TGTGCCAGCGCCACCACCATGCAGGTTTGGGTGAACACTGAAGCTTTCTTT CASATTMQVWVNTEAFF
- TRBJ1-2 - TRBV28 TGTGCCAGCAGTACTCCGAAGGGGCTCCATGGCTACACCTTC CASSTPKGLHGYTF
- TRBJ2-1 - TRBV10-3 TGTGCCATCAGTGGTTCAGGGGGTTTGGGGGGCAACAATGAGCAGTTCTTC CAISGSGGLGGNNEQFF
TRBD2 TRBJ2-3 - TRBV30 TGTGCCTGGAAAAGGGAAGGACTAGCATTGGATACGCAGTATTTT CAWKREGLALDTQYF
TRBD2 TRBJ2-1 - TRBV30 TGTGCCTGGAACAACTGGGGAGGGTCCTACAATGAGCAGTTCTTC CAWNNWGGSYNEQFF
- TRBJ2-3 once TRBV7-3 TGTGCCAGCAGCTTAAAGGGGTCGGGCACAGATACGCAGTATTTT CASSLKGSGTDTQYF
- TRBJ2-1 - TRBV28 TGTGCCAGCAGTCAGTACAATGAGCAGTTCTTC CASSQYNEQFF
- TRBJ2-6 - TRBV2 TGTGCCAGCAGTGGGACTCCCACCGCGTCTGGGGCCAACGTCCTGACTTTC CASSGTPTASGANVLTF
- TRBJ2-4 - TRBV28 TGTGCCAGCAGTAGTAGCGGTGCCAAAAACATTCAGTACTTC CASSSSGAKNIQYF
TRBD1 TRBJ1-3 - TRBV7-6 TGTGCCAGCAGCTTAGAGGGACAGATTACTGGAAACACCATATATTTT CASSLEGQITGNTIYF
TRBD2 TRBJ2-1 once TRBV28 TGTGCCAGCAGCGAGCGGGAGGTCGGGGAGCAGTTCTTC CASSEREVGEQFF
TRBD1 TRBJ1-4 - TRBV4-1 TGCGCCAGCAGCCAAACTCCGACAGGGGAAAATGAAAAACTGTTTTTT CASSQTPTGENEKLFF
TRBD1 TRBJ1-6 few TRBV5-4 TGTGCCAGCAGCTGGGACAGTTGGAATTCACCCCTCCACTTT CASSWDSWNSPLHF
TRBD2 TRBJ2-5 - TRBV9 TGTGCCAGCAGCGTAGGGACTAGCGGAGAGGTCCAGTACTTC CASSVGTSGEVQYF
- TRBJ2-2 - TRBV4-1 TGCGCCAGCAGCCAAGGGGCCGCTTATACGAACACCGGGGAGCTGTTTTTT CASSQGAAYTNTGELFF
TRBD2 TRBJ2-5 - TRBV14 TGTGCCAGCAGCCAAGCACTAGCGCGTATGGAGACCCAGTACTTC CASSQALARMETQYF
TRBD2 TRBJ2-5 - TRBV28 TGTGCCAGCAGAGCGGGGTTTCAAGAGACCCAGTACTTC CASRAGFQETQYF
TRBD1 TRBJ2-7 - TRBV7-2 TGTGCCAGCTCCCTTAACAGGGGCGCCTACGAGCAGTACTTC CASSLNRGAYEQYF
- TRBJ1-5 - TRBV6-1 TGTGCCAGCGGTTCGATATCAGGGAATCAGCCCCAGCATTTT CASGSISGNQPQHF
TRBD1 TRBJ2-1 - TRBV30 TGTGCCTGGATAAATCAGGGGACAGGATTATCGTTCTTC CAWINQGTGLSFF
- TRBJ1-2 - TRBV12-1 TGTGCCAGCAGCCACCGGACAGGGGTAATCTATGGCTACACCTTC CASSHRTGVIYGYTF
TRBD1 TRBJ2-3 - TRBV5-1 TGCGCCAGCAGCTCCGGGACAGGGGCCGGCACAGATACGCAGTATTTT CASSSGTGAGTDTQYF
- TRBJ2-5 - TRBV5-4 TGTGCCAGCAGCTTGACGGGAGTAGAGACCCAGTACTTC CASSLTGVETQYF
- TRBJ1-5 once TRBV6-1 TGTGCCAGCAGTACAGGGCCCTATAGCAATCAGCCCCAGCATTTT CASSTGPYSNQPQHF
- TRBJ2-7 - TRBV27 TGTGCCAGCAGTTTACTCGCTAGTCCTTACGAGCAGTACTTC CASSLLASPYEQYF
- TRBJ1-2 - TRBV2 TGTGCCAGCACCTCCTACGGCTACACCTTC CASTSYGYTF
- TRBJ2-3 - TRBV6-4 TGTGCCAGCAGTAAAGGGGGGGCCACAGATACGCAGTATTTT CASSKGGATDTQYF
TRBD1 TRBJ1-6 - TRBV5-1 TGCGCCAGCAGCTTTGGACAGGAAGGCGATTCACCCCTCCACTTT CASSFGQEGDSPLHF
TRBD1 TRBJ2-7 - TRBV15 TGTGCCACCGCCGGGACAGGGCTCCACGAGCAGTACTTC CATAGTGLHEQYF
TRBD2 TRBJ2-1 - TRBV29-1 TGCAGCGTTGTCCTAGCGGGGGGGTTCAATGAGCAGTTCTTC CSVVLAGGFNEQFF
TRBD2 TRBJ2-7 - TRBV4-3 TGCGCCAGCAGCCAAGATCGCGCTAGCGGACCTTACGAGCAGTACTTC CASSQDRASGPYEQYF
- TRBJ2-1 - TRBV9 TGTGCCAGCAGCGTATCCGGAGGATCCTACAATGAGCAGTTCTTC CASSVSGGSYNEQFF
TRBD1 TRBJ1-1 - TRBV7-2 TGTGCCAGCACCACGACAGGGTTGCGAACTGAAGCTTTCTTT CASTTTGLRTEAFF
TRBD1 TRBJ2-2 - TRBV27 TGTGCCAGCAGTTTGACAGGGTTCACCGGGGAGCTGTTTTTT CASSLTGFTGELFF
- TRBJ1-1 once TRBV7-2 TGTGCCAGCAGCTCTACAGGGAACACTGAAGCTTTCTTT CASSSTGNTEAFF
TRBD1 TRBJ2-7 - TRBV29-1 TGCAGCGTTGAAGGGGACAGGCGCGAGCAGTACTTC CSVEGDRREQYF
- TRBJ2-5 - TRBV7-6 TGTGCCAGCAGCCGAGGGCTTTTCAGGCAAGAGACCCAGTACTTC CASSRGLFRQETQYF
- TRBJ1-2 - TRBV29-1 TGCAGCGTCCCTTACCCCCCCAAATCGAGAAACTATGGCTACACCTTC CSVPYPPKSRNYGYTF
- TRBJ2-1 - TRBV6-4 TGTGCCAGCAGTGACTCGATAGTAAGCCATGAGCAGTTCTTC CASSDSIVSHEQFF
- TRBJ1-1 once TRBV30 TGTGCCTGGAGTGTTTGGGAGGGGTTTAACACTGAAGCTTTCTTT CAWSVWEGFNTEAFF